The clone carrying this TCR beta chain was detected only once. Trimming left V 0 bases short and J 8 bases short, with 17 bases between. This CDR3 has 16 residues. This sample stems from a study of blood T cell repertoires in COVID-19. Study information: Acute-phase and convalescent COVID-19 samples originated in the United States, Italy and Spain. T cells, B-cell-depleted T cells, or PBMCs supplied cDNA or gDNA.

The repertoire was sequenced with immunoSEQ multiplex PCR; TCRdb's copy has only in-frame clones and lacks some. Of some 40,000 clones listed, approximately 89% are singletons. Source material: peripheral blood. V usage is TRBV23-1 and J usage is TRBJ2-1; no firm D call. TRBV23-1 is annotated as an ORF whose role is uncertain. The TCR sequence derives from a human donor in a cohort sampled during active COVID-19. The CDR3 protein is CASSQSIPRVGYEQFF. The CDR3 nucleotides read TGCGCCAGCAGTCAATCGATCCCCCGGGTTGGCTATGAGCAGTTCTTC.